This T cell receptor beta chain stems from a study of chemoradiotherapy in HPV16-positive cancers. As for the study in general: Functional T-cell assays on a couple of HPV16-positive patients' cells defined candidate HPV-specific clones and common TCR motifs.

This clone was picked up one time. Only in-frame clones appear in the TCRdb table, and some are missing; sequencing was by immunoSEQ multiplex PCR. Among approximately 9,000 clones listed, 65% to 75% were seen once. This sequence originates from a human donor with HPV-associated anogenital cancer. The specimen was tumor tissue, collected from a patient who underwent chemoradiotherapy.

The CDR3 protein is CASKDTNTDTQYF. The CDR3 bases are TGTGCCAGCAAGGACACTAACACAGATACGCAGTATTTT. The genes are TRBV6-6 and TRBJ2-3, with TRBD1 as a possible D gene (5 bases). Germline V gene lookup returns CDR1 MNHNY and CDR2 SVGAGI (reference sequence). The CDR3 extends over 13 amino acids. V gave up 7 bases and J gave up 2 bases, with 10 bases separating them.